This passage covers 12 T cell receptor beta chains from one sample sequenced in a study of T cell changes during pregnancy in multiple sclerosis. Data came from immunoSEQ multiplex PCR; TCRdb stores just in-frame clones and leaves some out. Here the sample spans about 77,000 clones, roughly 90% being singletons. The sample was peripheral blood, taken before pregnancy. The source is a female donor with multiple sclerosis, enrolled in a pregnancy study.

The chain recombines TRBV5-3 with TRBJ1-5, with D maybe TRBD1 (6 bases). TRBV5-3 is placed among ORFs of uncertain function. This CDR3 region has 16 residues. V was clipped by 5 bases and J by 7 bases, with 22 bases between them. The CDR3 sequence: CARSLSRGMVNQPQHF. The CDR3 DNA is TGTGCCAGAAGTCTTAGCAGGGGAATGGTGAACCAGCCCCAGCATTTT.

This clone was recorded a few times. V usage is TRBV6-4 and J usage is TRBJ1-2; D possibly corresponds to TRBD1 (5 bases). This CDR3 is built from 11 residues. Trimming stripped 10 bases from V and 6 bases from J, with 12 bases between. CDR1 and CDR2 from the germline V gene are MRHNA and SNTAGT. The CDR3 nucleotides read TGTGCCATCGAGCGGGGGGATGGCTACACCTTC. It translates to CAIERGDGYTF.

This clone was seen a single time. The chain combines TRBV27 with TRBJ1-1; possible D gene TRBD1, 5 bases. Germline V gives CDR1 MNHEY, CDR2 SMNVEV (reference sequence). Trimming pared 5 bases from V and 7 bases from J, leaving 20 bases between. This CDR3 is 15 amino acids long. The CDR3 protein is CASSPPGIGANEAFF. Here the CDR3 DNA reads TGTGCCAGCAGTCCGCCAGGGATTGGGGCCAATGAAGCTTTCTTT.

This clone was found a few times. The V gene is TRBV6-1, the J gene TRBJ2-7; 9 nucleotides agree with TRBD1. This CDR3 is built from 14 residues. The V and J ends lost 10 bases and 6 bases, in that order; junction bases with no gene match: 13. The germline gives CDR1 MNHNS, CDR2 SASEGT. The CDR3: CATSSGTGISEQYF. In nucleotides, the CDR3 is TGTGCCACCTCCTCCGGGACAGGGATCTCCGAGCAGTACTTC.

The chain uses TRBV5-1 and TRBJ1-1, with unresolved D. The CDR3 totals 15 residues. Trimming removed 0 bases from V and 1 base from J, with 10 bases in between. CDR1 SGHRS and CDR2 YFSETQ come from the germline V gene. CDR3: CASSLEEAANTEAFF. CDR3 bases: TGCGCCAGCAGCTTGGAAGAGGCGGCGAACACTGAAGCTTTCTTT.

This rearrangement joins TRBV18 to TRBJ1-3, with 9 bases fitting TRBD1. Germline V lookup: CDR1 KGHSH, CDR2 LQKENI. The CDR3 totals 14 residues. V trimming: 4 bases; J trimming: 4 bases; junction bases outside the gene matches: 2. The DNA for the CDR3 is TGTGCCAGCTCACTGGACAGGGGCGGAAACACCATATATTTT. This translates into CASSLDRGGNTIYF.

CDR3 coding DNA: TGTGCCAGCAGCTTAGTTGCGGGACAGCACTACGAGCAGTACTTC. This codes for CASSLVAGQHYEQYF. The chain couples TRBV11-2 to TRBJ2-7; possible D gene TRBD1, 7 bases. V was trimmed by 1 base and J by 3 bases, leaving 13 bases between them. The germline gives CDR1 SGHAT, CDR2 FQNNGV. The CDR3 has 15 amino acids.

The V call is TRBV10-3, the J call TRBJ2-5; TRBD1 aligns across 7 bases. CDR3 length: 13 amino acids. CDR1 and CDR2 (germline): ENHRY, SYGVKD. Losses at the gene ends were 6 bases for V and 5 bases for J; bases not matched to a gene: 6. The CDR3 here is CAIRGTAGETQYF. In DNA form, the CDR3 reads TGTGCCATCAGGGGGACAGCCGGGGAGACCCAGTACTTC.

This clone has more than one count but fewer than ten. V and J are TRBV5-4 and TRBJ1-2, with TRBD1 identical over 9 bases. J lost 5 bases, V lost 4 bases, and 9 bases had no gene match. This CDR3 spans 15 amino acids. The germline gives CDR1 SGHNT, CDR2 YYREEE (reference sequence). The DNA for the CDR3 is TGTGCCAGCAGCCAGACCGGGACAGGGATTTATGGCTACACCTTC. It yields the protein CASSQTGTGIYGYTF.

V and J are TRBV7-9 and TRBJ1-2; tentative D call: TRBD1 (6 bases). CDR1 is SEHNR and CDR2 is FQNEAQ in the germline V gene (reference sequence). The CDR3 covers 14 residues. V lost 2 bases to trimming and J lost 2 bases, with 9 bases between them. Here the CDR3 reads CASSLSTGNYGYTF. In nucleotides, the CDR3 is TGTGCCAGCAGCTTATCTACAGGGAACTATGGCTACACCTTC.

The genes are TRBV13 and TRBJ1-1, with a weak D call TRBD1 (6 bases). Per germline, CDR1 PRHDT and CDR2 FYEKMQ (reference sequence). This CDR3 is 15 amino acids long. V was pared by 1 base and J by 4 bases, with 13 bases between. The CDR3 protein is CASSLETRGGTEAFF. In DNA form, the CDR3 reads TGTGCCAGCAGCTTAGAAACTAGGGGGGGCACTGAAGCTTTCTTT. The entire variable domain, with the rest obtained from reference TRBV13 and TRBJ1-1, is as follows: AAGVIQSPRHLIKEKRETATLKCYPIPRHDTVYWYQQGPGQDPQFLISFYEKMQSDKGSIPDRFSAQQFSDYHSELNMSSLELGDSALYFCASSLETRGGTEAFFGQGTRLTVV.

V gene TRBV6-5 combines with J gene TRBJ1-2; D is undetermined. Germline assignment: CDR1 MNHEY and CDR2 SVGAGI. The CDR3 is 13 residues long. V was clipped by 3 bases and J by 4 bases, with 9 bases between them. As DNA, the CDR3 is TGTGCCAGCAGTTATGGTTCAGGCTATGGCTACACCTTC. The encoded protein is CASSYGSGYGYTF.